These T cell receptor beta chains were read from a single sample in a study of blood T cell repertoires in COVID-19. Sequencing used immunoSEQ multiplex PCR; TCRdb keeps in-frame clones, though not all of them. The sample shows 200,000 to 250,000 clones, roughly four fifths of them seen only once. What was sequenced was PBMCs or T cells enriched from blood (not recorded which). These receptors originate from a man aged 55 to 69 who had recovered from COVID-19. Both conserved end residues are part of each CDR3. A D gene is named only where the DNA matches it firmly. Expanded clones are given a class, and other clones once, few, many or no size at all.

J gene: TRBJ1-2
clone size: -
D gene: -
V gene: TRBV25-1
CDR3 protein: CASSEHRERGGYTF
CDR3 DNA: TGTGCCAGCAGTGAACACCGGGAGAGAGGTGGCTACACCTTC

J gene: TRBJ1-2
clone size: -
D gene: -
V gene: TRBV3-1/TRBV3-2
CDR3 protein: CASSQGIGQNYGYTF
CDR3 DNA: TGTGCCAGCAGCCAAGGAATCGGACAGAACTATGGCTACACCTTC

J gene: TRBJ1-2
clone size: -
D gene: -
V gene: TRBV4-3
CDR3 protein: CASSQARLGANYGYTF
CDR3 DNA: TGCGCCAGCAGCCAAGCGCGCCTGGGCGCTAACTATGGCTACACCTTC

J gene: TRBJ2-7
clone size: -
D gene: TRBD1
V gene: TRBV19
CDR3 protein: CASSVTHRGEQYF
CDR3 DNA: TGTGCCAGTAGTGTCACTCACAGGGGTGAGCAGTACTTC

J gene: TRBJ1-4
clone size: -
D gene: TRBD1
V gene: TRBV6-2/TRBV6-3
CDR3 protein: CASSSTGGTNEKLFF
CDR3 DNA: TGTGCCAGCAGCTCCACAGGGGGCACTAATGAAAAACTGTTTTTT

J gene: TRBJ2-1
clone size: -
D gene: -
V gene: TRBV7-8
CDR3 protein: CASSAGGNEQFF
CDR3 DNA: TGTGCCAGCAGCGCCGGAGGAAATGAGCAGTTCTTC

J gene: TRBJ1-5
clone size: -
D gene: TRBD1
V gene: TRBV19
CDR3 protein: CASSMGQGVPPQHF
CDR3 DNA: TGTGCCAGTAGTATGGGACAGGGGGTCCCGCCCCAGCATTTT

J gene: TRBJ2-5
clone size: few
D gene: TRBD1
V gene: TRBV6-2/TRBV6-3
CDR3 protein: CASSYGTGGKGETQYF
CDR3 DNA: TGTGCCAGCAGTTACGGGACAGGGGGCAAGGGAGAGACCCAGTACTTC

J gene: TRBJ1-1
clone size: -
D gene: TRBD1
V gene: TRBV6-5
CDR3 protein: CASRPQGGMNTEAFF
CDR3 DNA: TGTGCCAGCAGACCCCAGGGGGGCATGAACACTGAAGCTTTCTTT

J gene: TRBJ1-1
clone size: -
D gene: TRBD1
V gene: TRBV5-1
CDR3 protein: CASSPLTGLNTEAFF
CDR3 DNA: TGCGCCAGCAGCCCCCTGACAGGGTTGAACACTGAAGCTTTCTTT

J gene: TRBJ2-5
clone size: -
D gene: TRBD1
V gene: TRBV5-1
CDR3 protein: CASSFPGQKETQYF
CDR3 DNA: TGCGCCAGCAGCTTTCCGGGACAGAAAGAGACCCAGTACTTC

J gene: TRBJ1-4
clone size: once
D gene: TRBD1
V gene: TRBV5-6
CDR3 protein: CASSVRDRGGEKLFF
CDR3 DNA: TGTGCCAGCAGCGTCCGGGACAGGGGAGGTGAAAAACTGTTTTTT

J gene: TRBJ1-6
clone size: -
D gene: -
V gene: TRBV9
CDR3 protein: CASSVEQTYNSPLHF
CDR3 DNA: TGTGCCAGCAGCGTAGAGCAGACTTATAATTCACCCCTCCACTTT

J gene: TRBJ2-7
clone size: -
D gene: TRBD2
V gene: TRBV5-5
CDR3 protein: CASSLMAGGEQYF
CDR3 DNA: TGTGCCAGCAGCTTGATGGCGGGGGGGGAGCAGTACTTC

J gene: TRBJ1-6
clone size: -
D gene: -
V gene: TRBV27
CDR3 protein: CASSLSRQSSYNSPLHF
CDR3 DNA: TGTGCCAGCAGTTTAAGTAGACAGAGCTCCTATAATTCACCCCTCCACTTT

J gene: TRBJ1-6
clone size: -
D gene: -
V gene: TRBV9
CDR3 protein: CASSPKGGNSPLHF
CDR3 DNA: TGTGCCAGCAGCCCAAAGGGAGGCAATTCACCCCTCCACTTT

J gene: TRBJ1-2
clone size: -
D gene: -
V gene: TRBV7-2
CDR3 protein: CASSGDLKGQFNYGYTF
CDR3 DNA: TGTGCCAGCAGCGGGGACCTCAAAGGACAGTTTAACTATGGCTACACCTTC

J gene: TRBJ2-6
clone size: once
D gene: -
V gene: TRBV7-2
CDR3 protein: CASERQGTGANVLTF
CDR3 DNA: TGTGCCAGCGAGCGGCAGGGGACTGGGGCCAACGTCCTGACTTTC

J gene: TRBJ1-4
clone size: -
D gene: -
V gene: TRBV9
CDR3 protein: CASSLRPQGTNEKLFF
CDR3 DNA: TGTGCCAGCAGCCTCCGCCCGCAGGGAACTAATGAAAAACTGTTTTTT

J gene: TRBJ2-7
clone size: -
D gene: -
V gene: TRBV2
CDR3 protein: CASSREGISSYEQYF
CDR3 DNA: TGTGCCAGCAGTAGAGAGGGCATCTCCTCCTACGAGCAGTACTTC

J gene: TRBJ2-5
clone size: -
D gene: -
V gene: TRBV5-1
CDR3 protein: CASSFSGAAGVSVRETQYF
CDR3 DNA: TGCGCCAGCAGCTTTTCAGGGGCCGCCGGTGTCAGCGTTCGGGAGACCCAGTACTTC

J gene: TRBJ1-1
clone size: -
D gene: -
V gene: TRBV9
CDR3 protein: CASSGPVKGGTEAFF
CDR3 DNA: TGTGCCAGCAGCGGTCCGGTGAAAGGGGGCACTGAAGCTTTCTTT

J gene: TRBJ1-1
clone size: once
D gene: -
V gene: TRBV5-1
CDR3 protein: CASSLLGLNTEAFF
CDR3 DNA: TGCGCCAGCAGCTTGCTGGGGCTCAACACTGAAGCTTTCTTT

J gene: TRBJ2-7
clone size: -
D gene: TRBD1
V gene: TRBV20-1
CDR3 protein: CSAYRGYEQYF
CDR3 DNA: TGCAGTGCTTACAGGGGCTACGAGCAGTACTTC

J gene: TRBJ2-3
clone size: -
D gene: TRBD2
V gene: TRBV9
CDR3 protein: CASSVGLAGGPDTQYF
CDR3 DNA: TGTGCCAGCAGCGTAGGGTTAGCGGGGGGGCCGGATACGCAGTATTTT

J gene: TRBJ2-3
clone size: -
D gene: TRBD2
V gene: TRBV6-5
CDR3 protein: CALYGGWSDTQYF
CDR3 DNA: TGTGCCCTTTACGGGGGGTGGTCGGATACGCAGTATTTT

J gene: TRBJ2-5
clone size: few
D gene: -
V gene: TRBV11-2
CDR3 protein: CASSLKGTRKIETQYF
CDR3 DNA: TGTGCCAGCAGCTTAAAAGGGACAAGGAAAATCGAGACCCAGTACTTC

J gene: TRBJ1-1
clone size: -
D gene: -
V gene: TRBV14
CDR3 protein: CASSQVVQGIDFF
CDR3 DNA: TGTGCCAGCAGCCAAGTGGTACAGGGAATTGATTTCTTT

J gene: TRBJ2-3
clone size: -
D gene: -
V gene: TRBV12-3/TRBV12-4
CDR3 protein: CASGSEATQYF
CDR3 DNA: TGTGCCAGCGGCAGCGAGGCTACGCAGTATTTT

J gene: TRBJ1-2
clone size: -
D gene: -
V gene: TRBV2
CDR3 protein: CASSEGAQAGHGYTF
CDR3 DNA: TGTGCCAGCAGTGAAGGGGCCCAGGCGGGCCATGGCTACACCTTC

J gene: TRBJ1-2
clone size: -
D gene: TRBD1
V gene: TRBV19
CDR3 protein: CASSISPRQGAGYGYTF
CDR3 DNA: TGTGCCAGTAGTATAAGTCCTCGACAGGGGGCAGGGTATGGCTACACCTTC

J gene: TRBJ2-2
clone size: once
D gene: TRBD2
V gene: TRBV2
CDR3 protein: CASRGTSTGELFF
CDR3 DNA: TGTGCCAGCAGAGGGACTAGCACCGGGGAGCTGTTTTTT

J gene: TRBJ1-6
clone size: -
D gene: -
V gene: TRBV6-2/TRBV6-3
CDR3 protein: CASSPTGTQYPDSPLHF
CDR3 DNA: TGTGCCAGCAGCCCTACGGGGACACAATACCCTGACTCACCCCTCCACTTT

J gene: TRBJ2-7
clone size: -
D gene: -
V gene: TRBV5-5
CDR3 protein: CASSLVEHEQYF
CDR3 DNA: TGTGCCAGCAGCTTGGTAGAGCACGAGCAGTACTTC

J gene: TRBJ1-4
clone size: -
D gene: -
V gene: TRBV5-8
CDR3 protein: CASSLYSLGEKLFF
CDR3 DNA: TGTGCCAGCAGCTTGTACAGTCTGGGCGAAAAACTGTTTTTT